The entry that follows covers one T cell receptor (beta chain) sequence. The record originates from a study of response to subunit inactivated influenza vaccine. CDR1 and CDR2 from the germline V gene are DFQATT and SNEGSKA (reference sequence). The CDR3 is 14 amino acids. The ends were cut back, 5 bases at V and 5 bases at J, with 19 bases in the middle. MiXCR was run by TCRdb on the RT-PCR reads, yielding one entry per CDR3 protein. Among about 520,000 distinct CDR3 sequences, roughly 7.6% were seen once, and the ten largest hold less than 15%. The sample consisted of PBMCs from blood, taken less than 30 months after vaccination. The TCR comes from a man aged 50 to 69 who received an inactivated influenza vaccine. This chain links TRBV20-1 with TRBJ2-7; weak D call: TRBD2 (6 bases). The CDR3 loop is CSAPISGRLDEQYF. CDR3 bases: TGCAGTGCTCCGATTTCAGGGAGGCTCGACGAGCAGTACTTC.